The text below deals with one T cell receptor (beta chain). V was trimmed by 8 bases and J by 4 bases, leaving 14 bases between them. CDR1 MNHNY and CDR2 SVGAGI come from the germline V gene (reference sequence). The CDR3 has 13 residues. These data are taken from a study of cytomegalovirus exposure and HLA in healthy donors. PCR primers comprised 60 Vbeta and 13 Jbeta primers. Original processing notes: In a later analysis, of some 80 million unique beta chains, roughly 10 million appeared in at least two donors. Profiling relied on immunoSEQ multiplex PCR, and the TCRdb table lists in-frame clones only, not all of them. D and trimming were read from the DNA, whereas the V and J calls and clone size are those reported in that table. The sample includes about 160,000 clones, approximately 72% of them seen just once.

V gene TRBV6-6 combines with J gene TRBJ1-2; D not resolved. Sequenced sample: PBMCs. This sequence was found in a man aged 35 to 55 in good health and CMV-seropositive. The CDR3 DNA reads TGTGCCAGCTCACAGAGGGATCGCTATGGCTACACCTTC. This codes for CASSQRDRYGYTF.